A selection of T cell receptor beta chains follows, all from one sample in a study of T-cell reconstitution after alpha-beta-depleted transplantation in children. In TCRdb, the PCR reads were re-called with MiXCR into one record per CDR3 protein. The sample lists about 830,000 distinct CDR3 sequences, around 17% occurring once. The starting material was PBMCs, mostly from graft donor cells, obtained 360 days after TCRalphabeta/CD19-depleted stem cell transplant. The source is a male patient between 5 and 17 years old who had a stem cell transplant for acute lymphoblastic leukemia, so the T cells may come from the graft donor. CDR3s leave out the opening cysteine and the closing phenylalanine or tryptophan. The D gene is left open where the match is weak.

CDR3 protein: SADRGWGNEQF; V gene: TRBV29-1; J gene: TRBJ2-1; D gene: TRBD1
CDR3 protein: SVEALAGIYNEQF; V gene: TRBV29-1; J gene: TRBJ2-1; D gene: TRBD2
CDR3 protein: ASSLGPAQETQY; V gene: TRBV7-3; J gene: TRBJ2-5; D gene: -
CDR3 protein: ASSSMSMGQGIFPYEQY; V gene: TRBV11-2; J gene: TRBJ2-7; D gene: TRBD1
CDR3 protein: SARAGNEQF; V gene: TRBV20-1; J gene: TRBJ2-1; D gene: -
CDR3 protein: ASSHHRAPNQPQH; V gene: TRBV4-1; J gene: TRBJ1-5; D gene: -
CDR3 protein: ASSQPGSGSGANVLT; V gene: TRBV4-2; J gene: TRBJ2-6; D gene: -
CDR3 protein: ATRFRGLPSNTGELF; V gene: TRBV7-9; J gene: TRBJ2-2; D gene: TRBD1
CDR3 protein: AISALKDTEAF; V gene: TRBV10-3; J gene: TRBJ1-1; D gene: -
CDR3 protein: ASSAKAGTSVTSSTQY; V gene: TRBV11-1; J gene: TRBJ2-3; D gene: TRBD2
CDR3 protein: ASSYSADGGQPQH; V gene: TRBV6-5; J gene: TRBJ1-5; D gene: -
CDR3 protein: AIGPGTVQETQY; V gene: TRBV5-6; J gene: TRBJ2-5; D gene: TRBD1
CDR3 protein: SVEGGRATGVSYEQY; V gene: TRBV29-1; J gene: TRBJ2-7; D gene: -
CDR3 protein: ASLATAGANVLT; V gene: TRBV5-1; J gene: TRBJ2-6; D gene: -
CDR3 protein: ASSAYYYPPYEQY; V gene: TRBV27; J gene: TRBJ2-7; D gene: -
CDR3 protein: ASSQGSIPFREQY; V gene: TRBV4-1; J gene: TRBJ2-7; D gene: -
CDR3 protein: ASSHSGLAGVTDTQY; V gene: TRBV27; J gene: TRBJ2-3; D gene: TRBD2
CDR3 protein: ASSSPIMGLTPTDTQY; V gene: TRBV11-1; J gene: TRBJ2-3; D gene: -
CDR3 protein: ASSSRGQEWVNEQF; V gene: TRBV12-3/TRBV12-4; J gene: TRBJ2-1; D gene: -
CDR3 protein: ASSLQAYNEQF; V gene: TRBV7-8; J gene: TRBJ2-1; D gene: -
CDR3 protein: ASSVGGRPGELF; V gene: TRBV9; J gene: TRBJ2-2; D gene: -
CDR3 protein: ASSPHLRGCRPQH; V gene: TRBV7-7; J gene: TRBJ1-5; D gene: -
CDR3 protein: ASSPGGPSLPPGANVLT; V gene: TRBV14; J gene: TRBJ2-6; D gene: TRBD1
CDR3 protein: ASTNRILSQPQH; V gene: TRBV12-3/TRBV12-4; J gene: TRBJ1-5; D gene: -
CDR3 protein: ASSASGGMQF; V gene: TRBV2; J gene: TRBJ2-1; D gene: TRBD2
CDR3 protein: ASSLRDRRDTQY; V gene: TRBV12-3/TRBV12-4; J gene: TRBJ2-3; D gene: -
CDR3 protein: ASSYLDRVVYEQY; V gene: TRBV28; J gene: TRBJ2-7; D gene: TRBD1
CDR3 protein: SARVASGPYNEQF; V gene: TRBV20-1; J gene: TRBJ2-1; D gene: TRBD2
CDR3 protein: ASTRTGEGYGYT; V gene: TRBV27; J gene: TRBJ1-2; D gene: TRBD1
CDR3 protein: ASSLLSRSTEAF; V gene: TRBV5-1; J gene: TRBJ1-1; D gene: -
CDR3 protein: ASKLKREGTDTQY; V gene: TRBV6-5; J gene: TRBJ2-3; D gene: TRBD2
CDR3 protein: ASSLGRGANVLT; V gene: TRBV5-1; J gene: TRBJ2-6; D gene: -
CDR3 protein: ASSASRAYEQY; V gene: TRBV5-1; J gene: TRBJ2-7; D gene: -
CDR3 protein: ASSLTGGYTEAF; V gene: TRBV5-1; J gene: TRBJ1-1; D gene: TRBD1
CDR3 protein: ASSQTRGTDTQY; V gene: TRBV7-3; J gene: TRBJ2-3; D gene: TRBD1
CDR3 protein: SARDFGYSVFSNEQF; V gene: TRBV20-1; J gene: TRBJ2-1; D gene: -
CDR3 protein: ATETGTSGSNEQF; V gene: TRBV10-3; J gene: TRBJ2-1; D gene: TRBD2
CDR3 protein: ASSDSSLSSYEQY; V gene: TRBV2; J gene: TRBJ2-7; D gene: -
CDR3 protein: ASSLSTPGGNEQF; V gene: TRBV27; J gene: TRBJ2-1; D gene: TRBD1
CDR3 protein: ASSYGRPEF; V gene: TRBV12-3/TRBV12-4; J gene: TRBJ2-1; D gene: -
CDR3 protein: ASRSSGTGVWADTQY; V gene: TRBV12-3/TRBV12-4; J gene: TRBJ2-3; D gene: -
CDR3 protein: ASSFSLIGTGTYEQY; V gene: TRBV12-3/TRBV12-4; J gene: TRBJ2-7; D gene: TRBD1
CDR3 protein: ASSRAGTSGNEQF; V gene: TRBV7-9; J gene: TRBJ2-1; D gene: TRBD2
CDR3 protein: ASSQNGPNNEQF; V gene: TRBV12-3/TRBV12-4; J gene: TRBJ2-1; D gene: -
CDR3 protein: ASSQLYRGYNEQF; V gene: TRBV3-1; J gene: TRBJ2-1; D gene: -
CDR3 protein: AITSNILQGGEQF; V gene: TRBV10-3; J gene: TRBJ2-1; D gene: -
CDR3 protein: SVGGRTGAYEQY; V gene: TRBV29-1; J gene: TRBJ2-7; D gene: TRBD1
CDR3 protein: ASSSTSGDTQY; V gene: TRBV5-1; J gene: TRBJ2-3; D gene: -
CDR3 protein: SAEWGQGEAF; V gene: TRBV20-1; J gene: TRBJ1-1; D gene: -
CDR3 protein: ASSLEMLPDTQY; V gene: TRBV7-8; J gene: TRBJ2-3; D gene: -
CDR3 protein: ASSLTRAEAF; V gene: TRBV18; J gene: TRBJ1-1; D gene: -
CDR3 protein: ASGGQGKGYTEAF; V gene: TRBV12-3/TRBV12-4; J gene: TRBJ1-1; D gene: TRBD1